Listed here is a single TCR beta chain. These data originate in a study of technical replicates of blood from a handful of donors. Trimming took 0 bases from V and 8 from J; bases not matched to a gene: 9. CDR3 length: 17 residues. Germline V gives CDR1 LGHNA, CDR2 YNFKEQ. Only in-frame clones appear in the TCRdb table, and some are missing; sequencing was by immunoSEQ multiplex PCR. The data show almost 65,000 clones, 75% to 90% seen once. This sequence joins TRBV4-2 and TRBJ2-1, with 11 bases fitting TRBD2. The origin of this receptor is a human donor in good health. Some clones in this sample may be carry-over from other donors' samples. Sequences were obtained from PBMCs. The DNA of the CDR3 is TGTGCCAGCAGCCAAGAATTAGCGGGGGGGCCGTTGCATGAGCAGTTCTTC. It is translated as CASSQELAGGPLHEQFF.